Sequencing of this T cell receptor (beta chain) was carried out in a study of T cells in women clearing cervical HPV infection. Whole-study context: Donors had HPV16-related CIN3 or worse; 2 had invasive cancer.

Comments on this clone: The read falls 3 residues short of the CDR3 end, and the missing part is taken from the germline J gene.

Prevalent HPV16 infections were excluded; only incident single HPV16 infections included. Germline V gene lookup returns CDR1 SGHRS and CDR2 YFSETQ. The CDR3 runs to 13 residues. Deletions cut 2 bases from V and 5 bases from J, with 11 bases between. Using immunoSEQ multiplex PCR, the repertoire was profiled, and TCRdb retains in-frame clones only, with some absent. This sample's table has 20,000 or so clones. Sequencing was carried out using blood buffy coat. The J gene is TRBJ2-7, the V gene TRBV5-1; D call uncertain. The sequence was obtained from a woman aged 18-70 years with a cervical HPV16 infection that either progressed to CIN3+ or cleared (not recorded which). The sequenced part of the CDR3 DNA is TGCGCCAGCAGCTTCCTAGAATCCCACGAG. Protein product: CASSFLESHE. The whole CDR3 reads CASSFLESHEQYF.